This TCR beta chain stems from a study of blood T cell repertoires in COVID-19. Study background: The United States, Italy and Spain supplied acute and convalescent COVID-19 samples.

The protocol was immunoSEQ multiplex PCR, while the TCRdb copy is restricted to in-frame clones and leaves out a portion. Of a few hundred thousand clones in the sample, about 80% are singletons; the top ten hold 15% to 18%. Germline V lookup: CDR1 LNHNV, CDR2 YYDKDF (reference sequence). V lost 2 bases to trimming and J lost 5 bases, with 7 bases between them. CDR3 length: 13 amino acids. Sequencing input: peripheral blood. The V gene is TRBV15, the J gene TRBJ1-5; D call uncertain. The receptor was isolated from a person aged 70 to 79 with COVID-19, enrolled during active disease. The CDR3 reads CATSRSRDQPQHF. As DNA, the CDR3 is TGTGCCACCAGCAGATCCCGCGATCAGCCCCAGCATTTT.